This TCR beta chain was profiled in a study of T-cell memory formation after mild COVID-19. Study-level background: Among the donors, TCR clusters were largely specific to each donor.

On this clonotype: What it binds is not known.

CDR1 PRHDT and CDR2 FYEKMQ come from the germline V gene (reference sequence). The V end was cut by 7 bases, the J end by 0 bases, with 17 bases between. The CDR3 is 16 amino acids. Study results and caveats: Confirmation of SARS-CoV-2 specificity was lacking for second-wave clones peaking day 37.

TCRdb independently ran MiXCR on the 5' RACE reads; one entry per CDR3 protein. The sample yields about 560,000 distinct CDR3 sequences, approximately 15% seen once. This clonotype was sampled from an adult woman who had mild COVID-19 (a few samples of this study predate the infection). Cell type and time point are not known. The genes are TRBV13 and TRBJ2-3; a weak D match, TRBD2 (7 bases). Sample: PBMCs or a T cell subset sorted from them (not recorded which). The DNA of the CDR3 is TGTGCCAGCACCGAGGGGCGGGGGCCCAGCACAGATACGCAGTATTTT. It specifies CASTEGRGPSTDTQYF.